These 9 T cell receptor beta chains were all obtained from the same sample, sequenced in a study of OX40 agonist ivuxolimab in advanced cancers. Profiled with immunoSEQ multiplex PCR; TCRdb holds only in-frame clones, not every one. The top ten hold 10% to 13% of the sample, which has 60,000 to 65,000 clones, 85% to 90% seen once. The specimen comprised CD4+ or CD8+ T cells sorted from blood, sampled in a trial of the OX40 agonist ivuxolimab. Receptors were obtained from an adult with an advanced solid tumor such as melanoma, head and neck, liver or kidney cancer.

This clone was detected once. The chain recombines TRBV5-1 with TRBJ2-3; D tentatively reads TRBD1 or TRBD2 (5 bases each). Trimming took 0 bases from V and 5 from J, leaving 10 bases between them. Germline V gene data show CDR1 as SGHRS and CDR2 as YFSETQ. The CDR3 covers 14 residues. CDR3 in amino acids: CASSLGGRVDTQYF. CDR3 sequence (DNA): TGCGCCAGCAGCTTGGGGGGACGGGTAGATACGCAGTATTTT.

V usage is TRBV5-1 and J usage is TRBJ1-5; D is perhaps TRBD1 (6 bases). The V end was cut by 1 base, the J end by 5 bases, with 10 bases between. The length of the CDR3 is 14 residues. The germline V gene has CDR1 SGHRS and CDR2 YFSETQ. The CDR3 region is CASSLQGTDQPQHF. In nucleotides, the CDR3 is TGCGCCAGCAGCTTGCAGGGGACCGATCAGCCCCAGCATTTT. The complete variable domain, with remaining parts taken from reference TRBV5-1 and TRBJ1-5, reads KAGVTQTPRYLIKTRGQQVTLSCSPISGHRSVSWYQQTPGQGLQFLFEYFSETQRNKGNFPGRFSGRQFSNSRSEMNVSTLELGDSALYLCASSLQGTDQPQHFGDGTRLSIL.

In DNA form, the CDR3 reads TGTGCCAGCAGCTCAGACCGAGGTGGCTACACCTTC. This codes for CASSSDRGGYTF. The J gene is TRBJ1-2, the V gene TRBV7-9; no clear D. This CDR3 has 12 amino acids. Germline V gene sequence: CDR1 SEHNR, CDR2 FQNEAQ (reference sequence). V gave up 4 bases and J gave up 7 bases, with 10 bases separating them.

The chain couples TRBV6-5 to TRBJ2-7; perhaps TRBD2 as D (6 bases). Germline values: CDR1 MNHEY, CDR2 SVGAGI. Trimming left V 0 bases short and J 5 bases short, with 14 bases between. This CDR3 has 15 amino acids. CDR3 bases: TGTGCCAGCAGTTACTCTAGGAGGGCCATCCACGAGCAGTACTTC. Protein sequence: CASSYSRRAIHEQYF.

CDR3 DNA: TGTGCCAGCAGTTCCTCGGGAGGGGGGAATCAGCCCCAGCATTTT. This sequence encodes CASSSSGGGNQPQHF. This chain joins TRBV27 and TRBJ1-5; a possible D gene is TRBD1 (6 bases). The germline V and J ends were trimmed by 4 bases and 4 bases, with 14 bases remaining between them. Germline values: CDR1 MNHEY, CDR2 SMNVEV (reference sequence). CDR3 size: 15 residues.

CDR3 residues: CASSGGLARAYEQYF. The CDR3 DNA reads as TGTGCCAGCAGTGGCGGACTAGCGCGCGCCTACGAGCAGTACTTC. The chain carries TRBV2 and TRBJ2-7, with 9 bases fitting TRBD2. The J segment lost 2 bases and the V segment lost 4 bases, leaving 6 bases of the junction unmatched. Germline lookup yields CDR1 SNHLY and CDR2 FYNNEI. The length of the CDR3 is 15 residues. The whole variable domain, filled in from reference TRBV2 and TRBJ2-7, reads EPEVTQTPSHQVTQMGQEVILRCVPISNHLYFYWYRQILGQKVEFLVSFYNNEISEKSEIFDDQFSVERPDGSNFTLKIRSTKLEDSAMYFCASSGGLARAYEQYFGPGTRLTVT.

The J gene is TRBJ2-5, the V gene TRBV5-1; 9 bases map to TRBD1. V gave up 2 bases and J gave up 4 bases; unmatched junction bases: 12. The CDR3 is 17 residues long. The V gene's germline CDR1 is SGHRS and CDR2 YFSETQ. CDR3 DNA: TGCGCCAGCAGCTTACTTCCGGGACAGGGTACGGGAGAGACCCAGTACTTC. As protein: CASSLLPGQGTGETQYF.

This chain uses TRBV19 with TRBJ1-1, with a tentative D call TRBD1 (5 bases). V was clipped by 4 bases and J by 4 bases, with 10 bases between them. Germline CDR1 and CDR2: LNHDA and SQIVND (reference sequence). This CDR3 is 13 amino acids long. The CDR3 region has the DNA TGTGCCAGTAGTACCTGGGGGGGCACTGAAGCTTTCTTT. Its translation is CASSTWGGTEAFF.

The genes are TRBV10-3 and TRBJ1-3; no clear D gene. The CDR3 has 16 amino acids. The germline CDR1 and CDR2 sequences are ENHRY and SYGVKD. V gave up 4 bases and J gave up 2 bases, with 15 bases separating them. Here the CDR3 reads CAISAGTYATGNTIYF. The CDR3 coding sequence is TGTGCCATCAGTGCAGGCACCTATGCTACTGGAAACACCATATATTTT.